Listed below are T cell receptor beta chains from one sample, sequenced in a study of shared clonotypes between healthy human individuals. Profiling relied on immunoSEQ multiplex PCR, and the TCRdb table lists in-frame clones only, not all of them. The table includes roughly 2.2 million clones, roughly 90% detected once. Sequenced sample: naive CD4+ T cells from PBMCs. These receptors all come from a man between 18 and 35 years old in good health. Some clones in this sample may be carry-over from other donors' samples. Each CDR3 is given with its conserved first and last residue. The D gene is left open where the match is weak. The size entry is marked missing in some rows and otherwise reads once, few, many or a size class.

V	J	D	size	DNA	CDR3
TRBV29-1	TRBJ1-3	NA	NA	TGCAGCGTTGTTGGCGGAAACACCATATATTTT	CSVVGGNTIYF
TRBV9	TRBJ2-5	TRBD1	NA	TGTGCCAGCAAGGCGACAGGGCTGGAGACCCAGTACTTC	CASKATGLETQYF
TRBV4-2	TRBJ2-2	NA	NA	TGTGCCAGCAGCCAGTCCCTACTTCCCGGGGAGCTGTTTTTT	CASSQSLLPGELFF
TRBV9	TRBJ2-4	TRBD2	NA	TGTGCCAGCAGCGCAGGAGGAATGGCTAGCGGCTCGGGCATTCAGTACTTC	CASSAGGMASGSGIQYF
TRBV2	TRBJ2-5	TRBD2	NA	TGTGCCAGCAGTGGGGGGACTAGCGGGAGGGAACGAGTGACCCAGTACTTC	CASSGGTSGRERVTQYF
TRBV6-7	TRBJ1-5	NA	NA	TGTGCCAGGGGGGGGAGCAATCAGCCCCAGCATTTT	CARGGSNQPQHF
TRBV6-1	TRBJ2-5	NA	NA	TGTGCCAGCACCCCCTTGGTTCGGGAGACCCAGTACTTC	CASTPLVRETQYF
TRBV25-1	TRBJ1-2	TRBD1	few	TGTGCCAGCAGTGACCCCGGACAGGGCTATGGCTACACCTTC	CASSDPGQGYGYTF
TRBV5-6	TRBJ2-2	TRBD1	NA	TGTGCCAGCAGCTTCGGGACAGGGGGCACCGGGGAGCTGTTTTTT	CASSFGTGGTGELFF
TRBV28	TRBJ2-7	TRBD1	NA	TGTGCCAGCCGGGACAGTACATCCTACGAGCAGTACTTC	CASRDSTSYEQYF
TRBV21-1	TRBJ1-1	NA	NA	TGTGCCAGCAGCAAATCCCCATATTACAGGGGACTAAACACTGAAGCTTTCTTT	CASSKSPYYRGLNTEAFF
TRBV19	TRBJ1-3	NA	NA	TGTGCCAGTACCCTCAGGAGCTCTGGAAACACCATATATTTT	CASTLRSSGNTIYF
TRBV2	TRBJ2-5	NA	NA	TGTGCCAGCACACCCCCCGGGGAGACCCAGTACTTC	CASTPPGETQYF
TRBV5-1	TRBJ2-1	NA	NA	TGCGCCAGCAGCCCGGGCCCCCCGGTGGCGGTAAGCTCCTACAATGAGCAGTTCTTC	CASSPGPPVAVSSYNEQFF
TRBV28	TRBJ1-2	NA	NA	TGTGCCAGCAGTTTCCCCCCACGGGGCTATGGCTACACCTTC	CASSFPPRGYGYTF
TRBV28	TRBJ2-5	TRBD2	NA	TGTGCCAGCAGTTTCCTAGCGGGAGGGGCGGAGACCCAGTACTTC	CASSFLAGGAETQYF
TRBV28	TRBJ2-7	NA	few	TGTGCCAGCAGTGGGCTCTACGAGCAGTACTTC	CASSGLYEQYF
TRBV7-3	TRBJ1-2	NA	once	TGTGCCAGCAGCTTAGGAGGGGAGTATGGCTACACCTTC	CASSLGGEYGYTF
TRBV2	TRBJ2-3	NA	NA	TGTGCCAGCAACACAGAAAGCACAGATACGCAGTATTTT	CASNTESTDTQYF
TRBV5-4	TRBJ2-7	TRBD2	NA	TGTGCCAGCAGCTTCCCGGGACTAGCGGGAGTAAGACAGTACTTC	CASSFPGLAGVRQYF
TRBV19	TRBJ1-3	NA	NA	TGTGCCAGTACGAGGGGGGATTCTGGAAACACCATATATTTT	CASTRGDSGNTIYF
TRBV5-4	TRBJ1-1	NA	NA	TGTGCCAGCAGCCGGGCGAGGGGCTGGGGGGGGAACACTGAAGCTTTCTTT	CASSRARGWGGNTEAFF
TRBV28	TRBJ2-7	TRBD1	once	TGTGCCAGCAGTCCGCCCACAGGGGGCAGCTACGAGCAGTACTTC	CASSPPTGGSYEQYF
TRBV21-1	TRBJ1-5	NA	NA	TGTGCCAGCAGCAAAGACTCCTTTGGGAATCAGCCCCAGCATTTT	CASSKDSFGNQPQHF
TRBV4-1	TRBJ1-1	NA	NA	TGCGCCAGCAGCCAATTCTCAGGCGGGCGCGACACTGAAGCTTTCTTT	CASSQFSGGRDTEAFF
TRBV28	TRBJ2-7	NA	NA	TGTGCCAGCAGTCTCCCATACGGGGGTGGACACCCCATGGGGGAGCAGTACTTC	CASSLPYGGGHPMGEQYF
TRBV5-1	TRBJ1-2	NA	NA	TGCGCCAGCAGTTCGGGTTCAGGGATCGGCTACACCTTC	CASSSGSGIGYTF
TRBV5-1	TRBJ2-5	NA	NA	TGCGCCAGCACCGGGGAGGTCCCTAGGGCCCAGTACTTC	CASTGEVPRAQYF
TRBV28	TRBJ1-5	NA	NA	TGTGCCAGCAGTTTTTGGTCGCAGTATAGCAATCAGCCCCAGCATTTT	CASSFWSQYSNQPQHF
TRBV7-9	TRBJ2-7	NA	NA	TGTGCCAGCCAGAGGACGGATTTCTACGAGCAGTACTTC	CASQRTDFYEQYF